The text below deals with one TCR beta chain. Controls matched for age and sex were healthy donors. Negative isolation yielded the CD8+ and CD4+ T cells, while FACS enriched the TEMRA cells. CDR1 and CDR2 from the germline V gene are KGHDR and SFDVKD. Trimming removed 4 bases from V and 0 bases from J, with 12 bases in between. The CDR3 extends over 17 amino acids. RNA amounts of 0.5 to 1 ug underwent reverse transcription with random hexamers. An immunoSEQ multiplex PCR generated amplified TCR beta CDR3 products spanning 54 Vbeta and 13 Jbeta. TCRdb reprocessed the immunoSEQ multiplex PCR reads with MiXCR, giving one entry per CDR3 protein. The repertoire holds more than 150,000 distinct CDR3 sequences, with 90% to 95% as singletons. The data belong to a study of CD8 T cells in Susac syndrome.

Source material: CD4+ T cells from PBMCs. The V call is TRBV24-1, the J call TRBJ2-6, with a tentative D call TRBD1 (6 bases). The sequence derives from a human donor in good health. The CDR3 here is CATSDPKTGSGANVLTF. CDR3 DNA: TGTGCCACCAGTGACCCTAAGACAGGCTCTGGGGCCAACGTCCTGACTTTC.